This T cell receptor beta chain emerged from a study of cytomegalovirus exposure and HLA in healthy donors. PCR used 60 Vbeta primers and 13 Jbeta primers. Assay: immunoSEQ multiplex PCR; the TCRdb copy retains only in-frame clones and omits some. Of over 100,000 clones in the sample, about 81% were seen once. Sequencing input: PBMCs. The clonotype originates from a woman aged 45-60 years in good health and CMV-seropositive.

CDR3 sequence reads: CASGTGGESNQPQHF. The DNA of the CDR3 is TGTGCCAGCGGAACAGGGGGCGAGAGCAATCAGCCCCAGCATTTT. This chain joins TRBV27 and TRBJ1-5, with TRBD1 matching 9 bases. Unmatched junction bases numbered 6, after V lost 8 bases and J lost 1 base. The CDR3 runs 15 residues. Per the germline V gene, CDR1 is MNHEY and CDR2 is SMNVEV (reference sequence).